This T cell receptor beta chain is drawn from a study of blood T cell repertoires in COVID-19. Across the whole study: Both acute and convalescent COVID-19 samples were obtained from the United States, Italy and Spain. In each case, the material was cDNA or gDNA derived from T cells, B-cell-depleted T cells, or PBMCs.

How the authors handled the data: By means of reference gene primer amplification, nucleated cell counts were estimated. Measured with immunoSEQ multiplex PCR; TCRdb has only the in-frame clones, and not every one. The V and J calls and clone size come from that table; D and trimming were worked out from the DNA. The data hold 50,000 to 75,000 clones, with about 89% observed a single time. CDR1 and CDR2 from the germline V gene are SNHLY and FYNNEI. V gave up 8 bases and J gave up 7 bases; unmatched junction bases: 7. The CDR3 consists of 14 residues. The rearrangement uses TRBV2 and TRBJ1-4; TRBD1 matches 10 bases. The receptor comes from a man between 60 and 75 years old with acute or convalescent COVID-19. Input material: peripheral blood. The CDR3 here is CASGDRGFFEKLFF. The CDR3 nucleotides read TGTGCCAGCGGGGACAGGGGATTTTTTGAAAAACTGTTTTTT. Using reference TRBV2 and TRBJ1-4 for the parts outside the CDR3, the full variable domain is EPEVTQTPSHQVTQMGQEVILRCVPISNHLYFYWYRQILGQKVEFLVSFYNNEISEKSEIFDDQFSVERPDGSNFTLKIRSTKLEDSAMYFCASGDRGFFEKLFFGSGTQLSVL.